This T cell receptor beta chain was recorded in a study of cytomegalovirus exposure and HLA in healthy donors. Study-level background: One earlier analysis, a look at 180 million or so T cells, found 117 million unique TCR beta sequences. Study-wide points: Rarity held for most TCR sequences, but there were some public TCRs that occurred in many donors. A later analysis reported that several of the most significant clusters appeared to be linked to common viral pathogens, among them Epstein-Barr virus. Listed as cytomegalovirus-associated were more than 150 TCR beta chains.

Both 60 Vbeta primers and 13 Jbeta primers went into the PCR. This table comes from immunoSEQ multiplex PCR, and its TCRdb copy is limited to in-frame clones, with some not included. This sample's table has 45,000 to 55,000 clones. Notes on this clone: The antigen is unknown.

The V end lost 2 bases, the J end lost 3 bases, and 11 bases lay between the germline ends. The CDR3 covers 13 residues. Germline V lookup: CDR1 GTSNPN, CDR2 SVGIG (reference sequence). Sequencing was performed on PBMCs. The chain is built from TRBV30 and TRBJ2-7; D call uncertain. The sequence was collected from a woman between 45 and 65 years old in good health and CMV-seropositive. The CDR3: CAWSFNKYYEQYF. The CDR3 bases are TGTGCCTGGAGTTTTAACAAATACTACGAGCAGTACTTC.